This TCR beta chain was found in a study of CXCR3-negative and CXCR3-positive naive CD8 T cells. Overall study results and limits: Both naive subsets had comparably high diversity; memory CD8+ cells much lower. The TRB CDR3s that CXCR3-positive naive cells carried were more hydrophobic than those of CXCR3-negative naive cells.

UMI-tagged TRB cDNA libraries were built via 5' RACE. TCRdb reanalyzed the 5' RACE reads and collapses them to one entry per CDR3 protein, without DNA. Its clone listing holds 150,000 to 180,000 distinct CDR3 sequences. CDR1 is SGHVS, CDR2 FNYEAQ, per germline. This CDR3 is 15 amino acids long. As concerns this clonotype: Its target is unknown.

Definition of naive CD8+ T cells rested on a CD45RO-CCR7+CD27+CD95- profile. Sequencing was carried out using naive CXCR3+ CD8+ T cells from blood. Indicated subset: CD45RO-CCR7+CD27+CD95- naive CD8+ T cells expressing CXCR3 (TNR3+). This chain connects TRBV7-6 to TRBJ2-1. This TCR came from a human donor in good health. Some clones in this sample may be carry-over from other donors' samples. This CDR3 reads CASSLLSGGLNEQFF.